This TCR beta chain was recorded in a study of monozygotic twins with inflammatory bowel disease. After re-calling the 5' RACE reads, TCRdb lists one entry per CDR3 protein, DNA absent. Its listing shows some 440,000 distinct CDR3 sequences. CDR3 size: 12 residues. CDR1 is KGHSY and CDR2 is FQNENV in the germline V gene. Sequencing was performed on blood. This TCR derives from a human donor with ulcerative colitis or Crohn's disease, or a healthy co-twin of an affected twin (not recorded which). The gene calls are TRBV16 and TRBJ1-2. The CDR3 loop reads CASSPGLNGYTF.